This T cell receptor beta chain appears in the sequencing data of a study of blood T cell repertoires in COVID-19. Profiled with immunoSEQ multiplex PCR; TCRdb holds only in-frame clones, not every one. The sample holds about 150,000 clones, 88% seen once. This clone showed up just once. CDR1 MNHEY and CDR2 SVGAGI come from the germline V gene. The germline V and J ends were trimmed by 7 bases and 6 bases, with 9 bases remaining between them. The CDR3 contains 12 residues. The sequencing input was peripheral blood. This clonotype was sampled from a man aged 45-65 years who had recovered from COVID-19. The chain uses TRBV6-5 and TRBJ2-2; TRBD2 is a possible D gene (5 bases). In DNA form, the CDR3 reads TGTGCCAGCAAGGCGGGTCCCGGGGAGCTGTTTTTT. This sequence encodes CASKAGPGELFF.